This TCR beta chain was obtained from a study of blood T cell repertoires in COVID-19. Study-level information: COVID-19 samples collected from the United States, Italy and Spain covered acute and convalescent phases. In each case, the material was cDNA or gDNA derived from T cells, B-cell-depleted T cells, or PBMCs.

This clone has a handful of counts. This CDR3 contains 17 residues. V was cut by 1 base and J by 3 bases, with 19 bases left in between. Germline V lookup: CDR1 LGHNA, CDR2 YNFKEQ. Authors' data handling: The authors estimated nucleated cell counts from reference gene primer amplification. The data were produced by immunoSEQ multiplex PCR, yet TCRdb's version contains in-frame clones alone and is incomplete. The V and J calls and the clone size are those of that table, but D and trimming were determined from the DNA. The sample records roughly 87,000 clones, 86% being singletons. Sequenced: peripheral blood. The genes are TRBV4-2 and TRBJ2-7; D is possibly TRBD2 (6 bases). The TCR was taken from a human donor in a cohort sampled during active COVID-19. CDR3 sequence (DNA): TGTGCCAGCAGCCAAGCCCCTCCCCGGGAGATTCTCTACGAGCAGTACTTC. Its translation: CASSQAPPREILYEQYF.